This T cell receptor (beta chain) was observed in a study of T cell responses to AZD1222 COVID-19 vaccine (dated by TCRdb to 2020 to 2022). Concerning the study at large: A total of about 230 trial participants underwent TCR sequencing, of whom 200 to 220 received two doses of AZD1222 and about 25 received two doses of the MenACWY control vaccine. Trial participants were enrolled by age into 18-55, 56-69 and 70-plus year subgroups, with about 150, 28 and 57 TCR-sequenced participants respectively. The paper as a whole reports these results and caveats: Conclusions about previously exposed vaccinees were limited because only five to seven AZD1222 recipients were SARS-CoV-2 seropositive at baseline. Spike-specific TCR breadth and depth rose significantly after two AZD1222 doses compared with day 0 and with MenACWY recipients. Because no day 14 peak-response samples were available, the repertoires could be characterized only after the peak T cell response. Most participants were white British and females outnumbered males, and the authors suggested that clonal diversity may have been underestimated. Nearly half of unique spike-specific TCRs reportedly recognized epitopes outside regions mutated in the B.1.351 and B.1.1.7 variants. CD4 TCRs associated with the vaccine covered the entire spike protein, and the dominant responses were in regions 160-218 and 743-854. In the small 56-69-year group, the increase in depth fell short of significance, most likely because of low power.

The germline V gene provides CDR1 MNHNS and CDR2 SASEGT. The CDR3 covers 18 residues, taking in both the cysteine and the phenylalanine. This entry keeps only the CDR3 DNA: 54 bases, framed from base 1. The V end loses 4 bases and the J end loses 6 bases, and a stretch of 22 bases separates them. The sample's time point label, decoded: about 28 days (+/-7) after the second vaccine dose. AZD1222 recipients with second doses at about 4 weeks or about 12 weeks were pooled, because spike-specific TCR depth and breadth did not differ between schedules. Samples from vaccinated people were obtained from the UK trials COV001 and COV002, which included a single-blind randomized controlled phase 2/3 trial of AZD1222 (ChAdOx1 nCoV-19) in healthy adults. For TCRbeta chain sequencing, PBMC samples were collected from trial participants at day 0 and at day 28 after the second dose. Comment on this clone: Its antigen is still unknown. Base quality data are lacking; no much larger clone is found one base away.

The CDR3 regions of human TCRbeta chains were subjected to immunosequencing. Per the authors' processing: TCRs in the repertoires were compared against a reference library of SARS-CoV-2-specific TCRs that had been generated with the MIRA antigen-specificity platform. Breadth meant the fraction of unique TCRs that were SARS-CoV-2-associated, whereas depth meant the fraction of total T cells that were SARS-CoV-2-associated. Each spike-specific TCR was assigned to its reactive spike region and to a CD4 or CD8 class using the MIRA data. Log10-transformed breadth and depth values were compared by one-way ANOVA with Sidak's multiple comparisons tests. The clones in this table, taken by TCRdb from immuneACCESS, are in-frame only. Not every clone is retained; where verified, under half of the shortfall comes from an unresolved V gene, and the cause of the rest is unknown. That table supplies the V and J calls and clone size; D and trimming were determined from the DNA. Here the sample has 250,000 to 300,000 clones; 94% occur a single time. In total, the top ten clones hold less than 0.65% of the sample.

Source: peripheral blood, taken 28 days after the second AZD1222 dose. This TCR derives from an adult who received the AZD1222 COVID-19 vaccine. The rearranged chain carries TRBV6-1 and TRBJ1-6, with TRBD1 perhaps the D gene, on 6 matching bases. The DNA is TGTGCCAGCAGTGGAGAACGCCAGGGACGAGGGGGTAATTCACCCCTCCACTTT. Its protein product is CASSGERQGRGGNSPLHF.